This passage covers 32 T cell receptor beta chains from one sample sequenced in a study of cytomegalovirus exposure and HLA in healthy donors. Only in-frame clones appear in the TCRdb table, and some are missing; sequencing was by immunoSEQ multiplex PCR. The sample includes some 130,000 clones, approximately 80% of them seen just once. The sample taken for sequencing was PBMCs. The source of these receptors is a man aged 30 to 45 in good health and CMV-seropositive.

The gene calls are TRBV5-6 and TRBJ2-1; D uncertain. CDR3 length: 16 amino acids. Trimming took off 1 base at V and 1 base at J, with 12 bases between the two ends. Germline values: CDR1 SGHDT, CDR2 YYEEEE. CDR3 protein: CASSLLGSTSYNEQFF. DNA for the CDR3: TGTGCCAGCAGCTTGTTAGGATCGACTTCCTACAATGAGCAGTTCTTC.

The rearrangement joins TRBV27 to TRBJ2-7; TRBD2 might be the D (6 bases). CDR3 length: 15 residues. The germline V and J ends were trimmed by 1 base and 6 bases, with 16 bases remaining between them. The germline CDR1 and CDR2 sequences are MNHEY and SMNVEV (reference sequence). In nucleotides, the CDR3 is TGTGCCAGCAGTTTATTATCCGGGAGAAGGTCCGAGCAGTACTTC. Protein product: CASSLLSGRRSEQYF.

This sequence joins TRBV6-5 and TRBJ1-1, with D possibly matching TRBD1 (6 bases). The CDR3 sequence is 14 residues long. Germline CDR1 is MNHEY and CDR2 is SVGAGI. V was trimmed by 6 bases and J by 1 base, leaving 12 bases between them. The CDR3, as DNA: TGTGCCAGCAGGCGGACAGCGTCGAACACTGAAGCTTTCTTT. It encodes CASRRTASNTEAFF.

This clone has only a few counts. This chain uses TRBV2 with TRBJ2-1, with 7 positions matching TRBD2. The CDR3 runs 15 residues. Germline V lookup: CDR1 SNHLY, CDR2 FYNNEI. V shed 6 bases, J shed 4 bases, and the junction held 9 bases outside the gene matches. The CDR3 DNA is TGTGCCAGCAGGTTGGAGCCTAGCGGATACAATGAGCAGTTCTTC. It yields the protein CASRLEPSGYNEQFF.

This clone was counted ten times or more. Other DNA sequences in the sample encode the same CDR3. The genes are TRBV15 and TRBJ1-2, with a tentative D call TRBD1 (6 bases). V was clipped by 0 bases and J by 4 bases, with 12 bases between them. Germline V gene sequence: CDR1 LNHNV, CDR2 YYDKDF (reference sequence). This CDR3 comprises 15 residues. Here the CDR3 DNA reads TGTGCCACCAGCAGAGATACGCAGGGGTCCTATGGCTACACCTTC. It is translated as CATSRDTQGSYGYTF.

V gene TRBV7-9 combines with J gene TRBJ2-1; the D gene is possibly TRBD2 (5 bases). The CDR3 is 16 amino acids. The V end was cut by 5 bases, the J end by 7 bases, with 21 bases between. CDR1 SEHNR and CDR2 FQNEAQ come from the germline V gene (reference sequence). The CDR3 protein is CASSRAGVSRPNEQFF. The CDR3 nucleotides are TGTGCCAGCAGCAGGGCCGGGGTCAGCCGCCCTAATGAGCAGTTCTTC.

V and J are TRBV7-3 and TRBJ2-7; 10 bases match TRBD2. With 5 bases clipped from V and 3 bases from J, the junction kept 7 bases outside the gene matches. The CDR3 sequence is 15 residues long. Germline V gives CDR1 SGHTA, CDR2 FQGTGA. CDR3 in amino acids: CASSASGGLSYEQYF. The CDR3 region has the DNA TGTGCCAGCAGCGCTAGCGGGGGCCTCAGCTACGAGCAGTACTTC.

The chain recombines TRBV5-5 with TRBJ2-3, with 9 nucleotides matching TRBD2. CDR1 is SGHKS and CDR2 is YYEKEE in the germline V gene (reference sequence). The CDR3 length is 17 residues. V shed 2 bases, J shed 5 bases, and the junction held 12 bases outside the gene matches. The CDR3 loop is CASSLNPVAGAGDTQYF. For the CDR3, the DNA is TGTGCCAGCAGCTTAAACCCGGTAGCGGGAGCGGGAGATACGCAGTATTTT.

This clone was seen a single time. The chain employs TRBV9 and TRBJ2-7, with no clear D. Between the trimmed V and J ends, which lost 0 bases and 0 bases, there was a span of 7 bases. The CDR3 loop spans 14 amino acids. Germline CDR1 is SGDLS and CDR2 is YYNGEE. The CDR3 loop is CASSVVASSYEQYF. In DNA, the CDR3 is TGTGCCAGCAGCGTAGTCGCTAGCTCCTACGAGCAGTACTTC.

V usage is TRBV5-8 and J usage is TRBJ2-3; D is perhaps TRBD2 (6 bases). This CDR3 is built from 13 residues. From germline, CDR1 is SGHTS and CDR2 YDEGEE. V gave up 2 bases and J gave up 3 bases, with 7 bases separating them. In DNA, the CDR3 is TGTGCCAGCAGCTTTCGGGGGACAGATACGCAGTATTTT. This gives the protein CASSFRGTDTQYF.

J is TRBJ2-1 and V is TRBV27; 9 bases agree with TRBD2. CDR3 size: 14 residues. Germline-derived CDR1 and CDR2 are MNHEY and SMNVEV (reference sequence). V lost 2 bases, J lost 10 bases, and 6 bases stayed unmatched. CDR3 DNA: TGTGCCAGCAGTTTAGTTAGCGGGAGCGTCGAGCAGTTCTTC. As protein: CASSLVSGSVEQFF.

The table lists this clone with a few counts. The CDR3 sequence is CASSLTGSNYGYTF. The CDR3 DNA reads TGTGCCAGCAGCTTGACAGGTTCTAACTATGGCTACACCTTC. The rearrangement links TRBV7-2 to TRBJ1-2; tentatively, D is TRBD1 (6 bases). CDR1 and CDR2 (germline): SGHTA, FQGNSA. The germline V and J ends were trimmed by 3 bases and 0 bases, with 8 bases remaining between them. This CDR3 region has 14 residues.

This clone appeared a few times. The gene calls are TRBV7-2 and TRBJ2-3; D might be TRBD2 (5 bases). CDR1 and CDR2 (germline): SGHTA, FQGNSA. The CDR3 is 14 amino acids. V lost 0 bases to trimming and J lost 3 bases, with 7 bases between them. Written as DNA, the CDR3 is TGTGCCAGCAGCTTAGCGGGAGAGACAGATACGCAGTATTTT. As protein: CASSLAGETDTQYF.

The chain joins TRBV6-6 to TRBJ1-5, with a possible D match to TRBD1 (5 bases). Trimming removed 4 bases from V and 1 base from J, with 11 bases in between. Germline CDR1 and CDR2: MNHNY and SVGAGI (reference sequence). The CDR3 loop spans 15 amino acids. CDR3: CASSFLGGSNQPQHF. In nucleotides, the CDR3 is TGTGCCAGCAGTTTTCTTGGGGGGAGCAATCAGCCCCAGCATTTT.

The chain carries TRBV6-5 and TRBJ2-7, with TRBD1 matching 9 bases. From germline, CDR1 is MNHEY and CDR2 SVGAGI. Germline trimming cut 6 bases from V and 3 bases from J; bases unmatched to any gene: 6. CDR3 length: 14 residues. The CDR3 is CASREGQGDYEQYF. In DNA, the CDR3 is TGTGCCAGCAGGGAGGGACAGGGCGACTACGAGCAGTACTTC.

This chain links TRBV18 with TRBJ2-5, with TRBD2 identical over 9 bases. V lost 6 bases and J lost 0; bases outside the gene matches: 14. The length of the CDR3 is 18 residues. The germline V gene has CDR1 KGHSH and CDR2 LQKENI. DNA of the CDR3: TGTGCCAGCTCGCTTACTAGCGGGCTGGACCCGTACCAAGAGACCCAGTACTTC. Its protein product is CASSLTSGLDPYQETQYF.

The chain joins TRBV4-2 to TRBJ2-4; TRBD1 matches at 9 bases. V gave up 4 bases and J gave up 0 bases; unmatched junction bases: 4. This CDR3 contains 16 residues. The germline V gene encodes CDR1 LGHNA and CDR2 YNFKEQ. CDR3 protein: CASSLRDRVAKNIQYF. The CDR3 DNA reads as TGTGCCAGCAGCCTCCGGGACAGGGTAGCCAAAAACATTCAGTACTTC.

The V gene is TRBV5-4, the J gene TRBJ1-1, with 7 bases that match TRBD1. The junction had 11 bases not matched to a gene; V was cut back by 5 bases and J by 7 bases. The CDR3 is 14 residues long. Germline loops: CDR1 SGHNT, CDR2 YYREEE (reference sequence). The CDR3 region is CASSSEGQGVEAFF. DNA for the CDR3: TGTGCCAGCAGTTCCGAGGGGCAGGGGGTTGAAGCTTTCTTT. The whole variable domain, filled in from reference TRBV5-4 and TRBJ1-1, reads ETGVTQSPTHLIKTRGQQVTLRCSSQSGHNTVSWYQQALGQGPQFIFQYYREEENGRGNFPPRFSGLQFPNYSSELNVNALELDDSALYLCASSSEGQGVEAFFGQGTRLTVV.

This sequence joins TRBV6-1 and TRBJ1-1; D is unresolved. This CDR3 spans 14 amino acids. Germline V lookup: CDR1 MNHNS, CDR2 SASEGT. Trimming took off 4 bases at V and 3 bases at J, with 12 bases between the two ends. CDR3 residues: CASSAAGVHTEAFF. The CDR3 DNA follows: TGTGCCAGCAGTGCGGCGGGAGTTCACACTGAAGCTTTCTTT.

This chain uses TRBV27 with TRBJ2-1; 9 nucleotides match TRBD2. V shed 2 bases and J 7 bases; nucleotides not matched to a gene: 6. The CDR3 totals 15 residues. The germline gives CDR1 MNHEY, CDR2 SMNVEV (reference sequence). The CDR3 is CASSLLSGSANEQFF. The DNA of the CDR3 is TGTGCCAGCAGTTTACTTAGCGGGAGCGCTAATGAGCAGTTCTTC.

This chain connects TRBV27 to TRBJ1-1; 8 positions agree with TRBD1. The ends lost 3 bases at V and 3 bases at J; junction bases unmatched: 9. Germline-derived CDR1 and CDR2 are MNHEY and SMNVEV (reference sequence). The CDR3 totals 16 residues. Here the CDR3 reads CASSFSRQGTYTEAFF. The CDR3 DNA follows: TGTGCCAGCAGTTTTTCCCGACAGGGGACCTACACTGAAGCTTTCTTT.

The chain couples TRBV5-4 to TRBJ2-5; tentative D call: TRBD1 (6 bases). CDR3 size: 14 residues. V was clipped by 0 bases and J by 5 bases, with 11 bases between them. Per germline, CDR1 SGHNT and CDR2 YYREEE (reference sequence). DNA of the CDR3: TGTGCCAGCAGCTTGGCAGGGGCGGCGGAGACCCAGTACTTC. Translation gives CASSLAGAAETQYF.

V usage is TRBV7-3 and J usage is TRBJ2-3; 8 bases match TRBD1. Germline CDR1 and CDR2: SGHTA and FQGTGA. The CDR3 runs 16 residues. Trimming removed 4 bases from V and 2 bases from J; junction bases left unmatched: 8. As DNA, the CDR3 is TGTGCCAGCAGCTCCGGCGGGACAGGATCCACAGATACGCAGTATTTT. Translation gives CASSSGGTGSTDTQYF.

The chain has TRBV10-3 and TRBJ2-3; 13 bases match TRBD2. The CDR3 consists of 17 residues. The germline V gene encodes CDR1 ENHRY and CDR2 SYGVKD. Trimming at V came to 6 bases and at J to 1 base, leaving 7 bases not matched to a gene. The CDR3 region has the DNA TGTGCCATCAGCTCTGGACTAGCGGGGGCCCGCACAGATACGCAGTATTTT. Amino acid sequence: CAISSGLAGARTDTQYF.

CDR3 protein: CASSLQDRNTEAFF. CDR3 sequence (DNA): TGTGCCAGCAGCTTGCAGGACAGGAACACTGAAGCTTTCTTT. The chain carries TRBV5-5 and TRBJ1-1, with a possible D match to TRBD1 (6 bases). There are 14 residues in the CDR3. Germline CDR1 and CDR2: SGHKS and YYEKEE (reference sequence). Trimming took 1 base from V and 1 from J, leaving 8 bases between them. Full variable domain (missing parts from reference TRBV5-5 and TRBJ1-1): DAGVTQSPTHLIKTRGQQVTLRCSPISGHKSVSWYQQVLGQGPQFIFQYYEKEERGRGNFPDRFSARQFPNYSSELNVNALLLGDSALYLCASSLQDRNTEAFFGQGTRLTVV.

This chain links TRBV30 with TRBJ1-1, with D unclear. Germline V gene sequence: CDR1 GTSNPN, CDR2 SVGIG (reference sequence). The CDR3 sequence is 11 residues long. Between the trimmed V and J ends, which lost 5 bases and 0 bases, there was a span of 4 bases. This CDR3 is CAWHLNTEAFF. CDR3 bases: TGTGCCTGGCATTTGAACACTGAAGCTTTCTTT.

V usage is TRBV29-1 and J usage is TRBJ1-1; D remains unclear. The V and J ends lost 4 bases and 1 base respectively, with 4 bases between them. CDR3 size: 11 residues. Germline CDR1 reads SQVTM; CDR2 reads ANQGSEA. The CDR3 coding sequence is TGCAGCGTTGTATCGAACACTGAAGCTTTCTTT. Amino acids: CSVVSNTEAFF.

V is TRBV6-1 and J is TRBJ2-5; D perhaps matches TRBD2 (6 bases). The CDR3 extends over 15 amino acids. Trimming left V 5 bases short and J 4 bases short, with 17 bases between. CDR1 MNHNS and CDR2 SASEGT come from the germline V gene. CDR3 protein: CASSQSTSPGETQYF. CDR3 bases: TGTGCCAGCAGTCAGTCCACTAGCCCAGGAGAGACCCAGTACTTC.

V is TRBV5-1 and J is TRBJ2-3, with TRBD2 identical over 14 bases. CDR1 and CDR2 from the germline V gene are SGHRS and YFSETQ. Trimming removed 1 base from V and 0 bases from J; junction bases left unmatched: 7. The CDR3 is made up of 19 amino acids. The CDR3, as DNA: TGCGCCAGCAGCTTGCCGACTAGCGGGGGGGGGACTAGCACAGATACGCAGTATTTT. Its protein product is CASSLPTSGGGTSTDTQYF.

V is TRBV5-1 and J is TRBJ2-2, with a possible D match to TRBD1 (5 bases). The length of the CDR3 is 16 residues. Germline CDR1 and CDR2: SGHRS and YFSETQ. Trimming took off 2 bases at V and 1 base at J, with 12 bases between the two ends. DNA of the CDR3: TGCGCCAGCAGCTTTTCGTCTACAGGGAACACCGGGGAGCTGTTTTTT. This translates into CASSFSSTGNTGELFF.

V usage is TRBV11-2 and J usage is TRBJ1-2; D not certain. V was trimmed by 5 bases and J by 5 bases, leaving 12 bases between them. This CDR3 contains 13 residues. Per germline, CDR1 SGHAT and CDR2 FQNNGV. The CDR3 loop is CASSPGLTYGYTF. In DNA form, the CDR3 reads TGTGCCAGCAGCCCGGGGTTAACTTATGGCTACACCTTC. The entire variable domain, with the rest obtained from reference TRBV11-2 and TRBJ1-2, is as follows: EAGVAQSPRYKIIEKRQSVAFWCNPISGHATLYWYQQILGQGPKLLIQFQNNGVVDDSQLPKDRFSAERLKGVDSTLKIQPAKLEDSAVYLCASSPGLTYGYTFGSGTRLTVV.

This clone was detected many times. This chain joins TRBV2 and TRBJ2-5, with 7 bases identical to TRBD2. Germline loops: CDR1 SNHLY, CDR2 FYNNEI. V lost 3 bases to trimming and J lost 3 bases; unmatched junction nucleotides: 7. CDR3 length: 15 residues. The CDR3 protein is CASSDLGLAEETQYF. CDR3 coding DNA: TGTGCCAGCAGTGATCTAGGGCTAGCGGAAGAGACCCAGTACTTC.